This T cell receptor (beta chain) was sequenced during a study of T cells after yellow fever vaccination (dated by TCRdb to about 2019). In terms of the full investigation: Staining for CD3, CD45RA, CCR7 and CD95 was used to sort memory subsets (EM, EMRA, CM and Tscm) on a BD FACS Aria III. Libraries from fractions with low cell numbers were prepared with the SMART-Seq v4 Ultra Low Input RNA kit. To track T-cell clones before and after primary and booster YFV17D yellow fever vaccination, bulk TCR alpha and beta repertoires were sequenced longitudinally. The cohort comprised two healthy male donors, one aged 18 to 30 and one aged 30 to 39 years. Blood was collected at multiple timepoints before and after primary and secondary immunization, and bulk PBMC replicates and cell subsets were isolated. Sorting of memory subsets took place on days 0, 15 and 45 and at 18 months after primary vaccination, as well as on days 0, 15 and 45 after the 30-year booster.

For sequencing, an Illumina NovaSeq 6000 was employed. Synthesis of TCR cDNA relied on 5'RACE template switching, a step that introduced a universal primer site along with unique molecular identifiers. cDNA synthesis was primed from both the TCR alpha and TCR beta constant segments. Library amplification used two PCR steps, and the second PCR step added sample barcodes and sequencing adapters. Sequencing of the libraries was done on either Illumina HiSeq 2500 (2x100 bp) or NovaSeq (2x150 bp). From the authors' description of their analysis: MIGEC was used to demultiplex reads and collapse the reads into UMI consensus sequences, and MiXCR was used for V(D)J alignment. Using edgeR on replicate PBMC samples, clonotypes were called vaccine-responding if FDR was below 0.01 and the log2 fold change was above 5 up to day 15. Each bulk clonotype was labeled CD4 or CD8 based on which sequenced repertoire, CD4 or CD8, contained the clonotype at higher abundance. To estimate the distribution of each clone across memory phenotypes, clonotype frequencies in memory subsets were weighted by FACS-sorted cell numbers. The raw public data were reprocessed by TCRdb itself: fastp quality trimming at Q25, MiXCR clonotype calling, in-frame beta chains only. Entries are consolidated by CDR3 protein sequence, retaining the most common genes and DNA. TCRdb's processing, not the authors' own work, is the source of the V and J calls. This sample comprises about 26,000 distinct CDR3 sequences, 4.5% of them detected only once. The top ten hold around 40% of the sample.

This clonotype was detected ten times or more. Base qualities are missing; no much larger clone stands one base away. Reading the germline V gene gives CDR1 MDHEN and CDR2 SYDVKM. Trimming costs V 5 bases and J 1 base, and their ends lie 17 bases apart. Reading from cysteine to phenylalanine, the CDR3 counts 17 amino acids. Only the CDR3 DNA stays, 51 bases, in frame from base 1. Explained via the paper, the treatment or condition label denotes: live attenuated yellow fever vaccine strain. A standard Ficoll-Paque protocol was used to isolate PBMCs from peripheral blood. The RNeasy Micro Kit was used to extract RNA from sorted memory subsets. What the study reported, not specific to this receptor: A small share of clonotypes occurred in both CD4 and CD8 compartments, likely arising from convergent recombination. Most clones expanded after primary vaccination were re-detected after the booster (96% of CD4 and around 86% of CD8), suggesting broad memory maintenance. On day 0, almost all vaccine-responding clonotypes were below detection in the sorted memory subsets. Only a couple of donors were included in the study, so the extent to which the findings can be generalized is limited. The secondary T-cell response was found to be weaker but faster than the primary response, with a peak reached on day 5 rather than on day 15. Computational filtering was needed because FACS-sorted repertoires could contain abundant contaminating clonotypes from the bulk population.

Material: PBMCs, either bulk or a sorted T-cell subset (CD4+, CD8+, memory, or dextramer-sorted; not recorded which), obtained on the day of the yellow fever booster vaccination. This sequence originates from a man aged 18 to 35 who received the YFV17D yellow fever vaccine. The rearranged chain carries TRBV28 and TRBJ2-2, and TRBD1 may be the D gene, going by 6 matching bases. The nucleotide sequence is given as TGTGCCAGCAGTCCCTCGGCAGGGGCCGTGAACACCGGGGAGCTGTTTTTT. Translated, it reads CASSPSAGAVNTGELFF.